This TCR beta chain was captured by sequencing in a study of blood T cells in healthy people across ages. Study-level results: Per million T cells, TCR beta diversity dropped about linearly as age rose.

Worth noting for this clonotype: What it binds is unknown.

A sample-barcoded 5' primer and a J-beta primer mix were used in a second PCR of roughly 7 to 11 cycles. MiXCR was run by TCRdb on the 5' RACE reads, yielding one entry per CDR3 protein. Of more than 1.4 million distinct CDR3 sequences in the sample, roughly 40% were seen once. The CDR3 consists of 15 residues. J lost 2 bases, V lost 5 bases, and 6 bases had no gene match. Germline V gene lookup returns CDR1 MNHEY and CDR2 SMNVEV (reference sequence). J is TRBJ1-5 and V is TRBV27; 7 bases are a match to TRBD1. This TCR came from a young woman in good health. The sample taken for sequencing was blood. The CDR3: CASSLRQGGNQPQHF. The CDR3 DNA is TGTGCCAGCAGTCTCCGACAGGGTGGCAATCAGCCCCAGCATTTT.